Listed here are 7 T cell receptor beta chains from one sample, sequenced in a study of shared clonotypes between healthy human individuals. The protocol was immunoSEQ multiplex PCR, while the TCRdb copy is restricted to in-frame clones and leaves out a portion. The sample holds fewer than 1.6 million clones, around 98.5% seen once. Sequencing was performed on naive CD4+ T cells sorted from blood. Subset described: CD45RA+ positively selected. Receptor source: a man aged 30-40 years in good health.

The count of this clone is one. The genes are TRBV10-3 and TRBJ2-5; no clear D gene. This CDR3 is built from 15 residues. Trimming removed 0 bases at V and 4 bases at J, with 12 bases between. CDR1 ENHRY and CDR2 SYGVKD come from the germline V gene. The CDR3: CAISESGQRRETQYF. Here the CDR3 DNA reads TGTGCCATCAGTGAGTCTGGCCAGAGGAGAGAGACCCAGTACTTC.

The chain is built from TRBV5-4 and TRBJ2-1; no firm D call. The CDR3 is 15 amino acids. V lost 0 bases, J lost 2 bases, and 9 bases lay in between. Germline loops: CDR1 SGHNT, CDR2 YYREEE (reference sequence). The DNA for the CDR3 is TGTGCCAGCAGCTTGGGCGGACGACCCTACAATGAGCAGTTCTTC. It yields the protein CASSLGGRPYNEQFF.

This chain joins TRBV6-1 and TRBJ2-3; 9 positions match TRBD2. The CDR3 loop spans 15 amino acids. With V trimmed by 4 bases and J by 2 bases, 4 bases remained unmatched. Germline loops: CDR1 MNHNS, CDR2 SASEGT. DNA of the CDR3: TGTGCCAGCAGTGGACTAGCGGATAACACAGATACGCAGTATTTT. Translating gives CASSGLADNTDTQYF.

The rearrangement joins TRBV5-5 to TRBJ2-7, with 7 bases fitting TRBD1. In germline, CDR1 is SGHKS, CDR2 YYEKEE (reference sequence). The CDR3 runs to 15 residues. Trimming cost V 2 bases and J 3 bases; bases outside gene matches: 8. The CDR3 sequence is CASSFPWDRNYEQYF. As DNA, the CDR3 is TGTGCCAGCAGCTTCCCTTGGGACAGAAACTACGAGCAGTACTTC.

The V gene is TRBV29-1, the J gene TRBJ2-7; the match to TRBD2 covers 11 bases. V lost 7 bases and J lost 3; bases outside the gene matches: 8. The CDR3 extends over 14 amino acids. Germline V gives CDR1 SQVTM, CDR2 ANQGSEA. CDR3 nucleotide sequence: TGCAGCGCCGGAAGGACTAGCGGGTACTACGAGCAGTACTTC. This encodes CSAGRTSGYYEQYF.

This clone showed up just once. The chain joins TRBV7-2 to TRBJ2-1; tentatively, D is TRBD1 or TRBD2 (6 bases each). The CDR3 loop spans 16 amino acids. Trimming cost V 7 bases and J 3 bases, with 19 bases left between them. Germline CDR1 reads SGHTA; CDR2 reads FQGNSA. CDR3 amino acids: CASTLKAGHIYNEQFF. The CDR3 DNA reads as TGTGCCAGCACCTTGAAGGCGGGACACATCTACAATGAGCAGTTCTTC.

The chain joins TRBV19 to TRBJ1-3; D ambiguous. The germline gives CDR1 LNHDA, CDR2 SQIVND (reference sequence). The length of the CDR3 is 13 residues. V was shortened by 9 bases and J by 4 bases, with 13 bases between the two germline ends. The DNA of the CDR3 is TGTGCCAGCCCGAAACCGGGAGGAAACACCATATATTTT. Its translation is CASPKPGGNTIYF.